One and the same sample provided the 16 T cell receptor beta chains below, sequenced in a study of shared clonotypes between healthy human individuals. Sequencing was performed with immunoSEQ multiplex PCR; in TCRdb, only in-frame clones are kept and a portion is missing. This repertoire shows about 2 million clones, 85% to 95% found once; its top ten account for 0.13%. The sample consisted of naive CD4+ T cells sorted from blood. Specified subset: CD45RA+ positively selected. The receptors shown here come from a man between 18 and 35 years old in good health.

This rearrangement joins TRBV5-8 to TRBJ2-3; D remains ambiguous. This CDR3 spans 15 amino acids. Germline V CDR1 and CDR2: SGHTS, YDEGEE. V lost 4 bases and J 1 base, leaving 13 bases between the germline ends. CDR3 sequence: CASSDRPPRTDTQYF. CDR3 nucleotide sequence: TGTGCCAGCAGCGACCGGCCTCCCCGCACAGATACGCAGTATTTT. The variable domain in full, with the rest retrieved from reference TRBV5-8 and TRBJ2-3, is EAGVTQSPTHLIKTRGQQATLRCSPISGHTSVYWYQQALGLGLQFLLWYDEGEERNRGNFPPRFSGRQFPNYSSELNVNALELEDSALYLCASSDRPPRTDTQYFGPGTRLTVL.

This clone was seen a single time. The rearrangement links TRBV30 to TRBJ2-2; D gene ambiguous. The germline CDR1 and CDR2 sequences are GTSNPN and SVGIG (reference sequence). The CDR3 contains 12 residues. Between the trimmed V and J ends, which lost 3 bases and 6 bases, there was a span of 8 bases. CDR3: CAWRIWAGELFF. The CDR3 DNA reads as TGTGCCTGGAGAATCTGGGCCGGGGAGCTGTTTTTT. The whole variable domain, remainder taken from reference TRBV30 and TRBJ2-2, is SQTIHQWPATLVQPVGSPLSLECTVEGTSNPNLYWYRQAAGRGLQLLFYSVGIGQISSEVPQNLSASRPQDRQFILSSKKLLLSDSGFYLCAWRIWAGELFFGEGSRLTVL.

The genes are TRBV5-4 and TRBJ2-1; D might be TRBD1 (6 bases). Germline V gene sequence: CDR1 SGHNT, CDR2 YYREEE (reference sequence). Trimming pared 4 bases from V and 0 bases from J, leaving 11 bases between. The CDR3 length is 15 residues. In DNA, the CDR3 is TGTGCCAGCAGCGGGCCGGACAGCTCCTACAATGAGCAGTTCTTC. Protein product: CASSGPDSSYNEQFF. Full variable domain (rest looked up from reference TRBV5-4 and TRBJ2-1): ETGVTQSPTHLIKTRGQQVTLRCSSQSGHNTVSWYQQALGQGPQFIFQYYREEENGRGNFPPRFSGLQFPNYSSELNVNALELDDSALYLCASSGPDSSYNEQFFGPGTRLTVL.

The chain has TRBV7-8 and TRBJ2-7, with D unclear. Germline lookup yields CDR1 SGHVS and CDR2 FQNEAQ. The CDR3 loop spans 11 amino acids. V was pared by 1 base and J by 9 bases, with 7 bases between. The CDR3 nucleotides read TGTGCCAGCAGCTTAGGATCCGGGCAGTACTTC. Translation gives CASSLGSGQYF.

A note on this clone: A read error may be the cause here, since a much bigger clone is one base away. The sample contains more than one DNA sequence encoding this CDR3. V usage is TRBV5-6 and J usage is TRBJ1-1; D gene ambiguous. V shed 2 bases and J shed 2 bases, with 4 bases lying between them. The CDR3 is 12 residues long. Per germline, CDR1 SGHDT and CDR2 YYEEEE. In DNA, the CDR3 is TGTGCCAGCAGCTTCCCAAACACTGAAGCTTTCTTT. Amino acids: CASSFPNTEAFF. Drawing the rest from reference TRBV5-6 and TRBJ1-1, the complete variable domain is DAGVTQSPTHLIKTRGQQVTLRCSPKSGHDTVSWYQQALGQGPQFIFQYYEEEERQRGNFPDRFSGHQFPNYSSELNVNALLLGDSALYLCASSFPNTEAFFGQGTRLTVV.

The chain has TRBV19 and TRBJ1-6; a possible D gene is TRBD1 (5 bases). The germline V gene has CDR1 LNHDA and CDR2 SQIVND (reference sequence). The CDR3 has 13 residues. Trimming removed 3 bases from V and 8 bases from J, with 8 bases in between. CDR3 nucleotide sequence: TGTGCCAGTAGTATCATGGGGGATTCACCCCTCCACTTT. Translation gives CASSIMGDSPLHF.

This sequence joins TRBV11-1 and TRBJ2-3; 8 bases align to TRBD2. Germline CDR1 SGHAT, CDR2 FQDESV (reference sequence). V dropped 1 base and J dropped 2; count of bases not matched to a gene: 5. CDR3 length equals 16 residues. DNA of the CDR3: TGTGCCAGCAGCTTAGTGACGGGGGGGATCACAGATACGCAGTATTTT. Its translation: CASSLVTGGITDTQYF.

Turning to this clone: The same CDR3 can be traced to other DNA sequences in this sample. The CDR3 region is CASSLAEYNEQFF. The CDR3 DNA reads as TGTGCCAGCAGCTTGGCAGAATACAATGAGCAGTTCTTC. This chain joins TRBV7-9 and TRBJ2-1; D not resolved. V lost 3 bases to trimming and J lost 4 bases, with 7 bases between them. The germline CDR1 and CDR2 sequences are SEHNR and FQNEAQ (reference sequence). This CDR3 has 13 amino acids.

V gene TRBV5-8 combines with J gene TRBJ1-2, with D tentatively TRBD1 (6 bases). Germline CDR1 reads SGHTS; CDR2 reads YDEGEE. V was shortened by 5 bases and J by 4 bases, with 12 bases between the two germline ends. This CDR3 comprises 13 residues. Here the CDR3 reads CASRATGFYGYTF. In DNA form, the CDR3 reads TGTGCCAGCAGGGCTACAGGGTTCTATGGCTACACCTTC.

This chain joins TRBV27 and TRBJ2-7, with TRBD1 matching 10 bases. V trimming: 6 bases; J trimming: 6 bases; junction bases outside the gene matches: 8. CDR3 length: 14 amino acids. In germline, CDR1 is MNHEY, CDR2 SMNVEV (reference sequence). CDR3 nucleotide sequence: TGTGCCAGCAGGGGACAGGGGCGCCCGGTCGAGCAGTACTTC. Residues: CASRGQGRPVEQYF.

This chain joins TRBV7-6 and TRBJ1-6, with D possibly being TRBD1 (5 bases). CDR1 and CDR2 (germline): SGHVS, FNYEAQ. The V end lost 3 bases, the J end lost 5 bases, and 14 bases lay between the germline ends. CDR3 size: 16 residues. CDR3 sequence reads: CASSLLPGPHNSPLHF. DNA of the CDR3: TGTGCCAGCAGCTTGTTGCCAGGGCCCCATAATTCACCCCTCCACTTT.

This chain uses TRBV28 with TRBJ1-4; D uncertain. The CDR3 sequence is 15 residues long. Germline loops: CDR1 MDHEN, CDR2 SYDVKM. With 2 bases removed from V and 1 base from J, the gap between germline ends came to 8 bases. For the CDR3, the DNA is TGTGCCAGCAGTTTAAACGAAGGAACTAATGAAAAACTGTTTTTT. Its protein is CASSLNEGTNEKLFF.

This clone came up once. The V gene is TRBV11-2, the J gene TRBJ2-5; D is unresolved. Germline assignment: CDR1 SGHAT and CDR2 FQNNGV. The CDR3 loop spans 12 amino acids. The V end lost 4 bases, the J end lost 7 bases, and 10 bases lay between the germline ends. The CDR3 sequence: CASSSYVGTQYF. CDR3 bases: TGTGCCAGCAGCTCTTATGTGGGGACCCAGTACTTC. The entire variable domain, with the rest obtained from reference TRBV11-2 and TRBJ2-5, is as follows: EAGVAQSPRYKIIEKRQSVAFWCNPISGHATLYWYQQILGQGPKLLIQFQNNGVVDDSQLPKDRFSAERLKGVDSTLKIQPAKLEDSAVYLCASSSYVGTQYFGPGTRLLVL.

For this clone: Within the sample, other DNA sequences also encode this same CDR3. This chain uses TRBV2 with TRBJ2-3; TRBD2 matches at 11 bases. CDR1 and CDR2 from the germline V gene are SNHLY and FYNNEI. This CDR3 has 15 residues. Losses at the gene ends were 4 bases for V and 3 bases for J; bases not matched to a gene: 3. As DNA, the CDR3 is TGTGCCAGCAGTGGTCCTAGCGGGGGGACAGATACGCAGTATTTT. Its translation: CASSGPSGGTDTQYF.

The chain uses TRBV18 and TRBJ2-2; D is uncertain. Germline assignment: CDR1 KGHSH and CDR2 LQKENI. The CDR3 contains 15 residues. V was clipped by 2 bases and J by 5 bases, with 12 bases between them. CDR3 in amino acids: CASSPAGFLTGELFF. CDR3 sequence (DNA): TGTGCCAGCTCACCAGCAGGTTTTCTAACCGGGGAGCTGTTTTTT.

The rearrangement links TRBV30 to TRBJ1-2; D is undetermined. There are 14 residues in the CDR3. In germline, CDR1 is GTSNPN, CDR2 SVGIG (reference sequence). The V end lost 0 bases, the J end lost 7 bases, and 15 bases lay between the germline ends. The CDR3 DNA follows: TGTGCCTGGAGTGTACAATGGGCAGAACGTGGCTACACCTTC. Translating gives CAWSVQWAERGYTF.